The next 14 T cell receptor beta chains were all read from a single sample in a study of response to subunit inactivated influenza vaccine. TCRdb ran MiXCR on the RT-PCR reads and lists one entry per CDR3 protein. The repertoire holds just under 550,000 distinct CDR3 sequences, with under 30% as singletons. This same sample was also part of a study on T cells expressing NK-cell markers. That paper notes: UMIs accompanied the 5'RACE template switching by which TCR beta cDNA was made.

The material was CD4+ T cells sorted from PBMCs, obtained 11 to 12 days after vaccination. These receptors all come from a man aged 50-59 years who received an inactivated influenza vaccine.

In its sample, this clonotype was seen a few times. The chain uses TRBV20-1 and TRBJ2-7; 7 bases are shared with TRBD1. CDR3 size: 13 residues. Losses at the gene ends were 3 bases for V and 2 bases for J; bases not matched to a gene: 4. Germline V gene data show CDR1 as DFQATT and CDR2 as SNEGSKA (reference sequence). The CDR3 loop is CSARSTGAYEQYF. CDR3 DNA sequence: TGCAGTGCTAGGTCTACAGGGGCCTACGAGCAGTACTTC.

The sample holds a few counts of this clonotype. This chain uses TRBV7-9 with TRBJ2-5, with 11 positions matching TRBD1. The ends lost 3 bases at V and 5 bases at J; junction bases unmatched: 5. Germline CDR1 is SEHNR and CDR2 is FQNEAQ (reference sequence). CDR3 length: 15 amino acids. Here the CDR3 reads CASSLTGTGGETQYF. CDR3 in DNA: TGTGCCAGCAGCTTGACTGGGACAGGGGGGGAGACCCAGTACTTC.

The V gene is TRBV7-2, the J gene TRBJ1-5; no clear D. Per germline, CDR1 SGHTA and CDR2 FQGNSA. The length of the CDR3 is 14 residues. Trimming left V 4 bases short and J 2 bases short, with 9 bases between. The CDR3 bases are TGTGCCAGCAGCTCCGGACGCCGCAATCAGCCCCAGCATTTT. Its protein is CASSSGRRNQPQHF.

V usage is TRBV5-6 and J usage is TRBJ2-1; TRBD2 aligns across 7 bases. The CDR3 contains 15 residues. From germline, CDR1 is SGHDT and CDR2 YYEEEE. J lost 5 bases, V lost 4 bases, and 9 bases had no gene match. In DNA form, the CDR3 reads TGTGCCAGCAGCCCCCCCTACGGGGGGAACAATGAGCAGTTCTTC. Amino acids: CASSPPYGGNNEQFF.

The J gene is TRBJ2-1, the V gene TRBV5-1; TRBD1 matches 9 bases. Losses at the gene ends were 0 bases for V and 9 bases for J; bases not matched to a gene: 7. Germline loops: CDR1 SGHRS, CDR2 YFSETQ. The CDR3 has 15 amino acids. The chain's CDR3 is CASSLVGQGGSEQFF. CDR3 DNA sequence: TGCGCCAGCAGCTTGGTGGGACAGGGTGGAAGTGAGCAGTTCTTC.

This chain joins TRBV4-1 and TRBJ2-5; 12 bases align to TRBD1. V lost 3 bases and J lost 4; bases outside the gene matches: 6. CDR3 size: 16 residues. The germline gives CDR1 MGHRA, CDR2 YSYEKL. For the CDR3, the DNA is TGCGCCAGCAGCCATGCCGGGACAGGGGGCTCAGAGACCCAGTACTTC. Protein product: CASSHAGTGGSETQYF.

This clonotype has only a few counts. The chain combines TRBV27 with TRBJ2-1; D ambiguous. Trimming stripped 0 bases from V and 8 bases from J, with 8 bases between. CDR1 is MNHEY, CDR2 SMNVEV, per germline (reference sequence). The CDR3 extends over 13 amino acids. The DNA of the CDR3 is TGTGCCAGCAGTTTATCGCCTAGGGATGAGCAGTTCTTC. It encodes CASSLSPRDEQFF.

There are a few counts of this clonotype. V gene TRBV12-3 or TRBV12-4 combines with J gene TRBJ2-5; 12 bases map to TRBD2. With 6 bases clipped from V and 5 bases from J, the junction kept 13 bases outside the gene matches. The CDR3 sequence is 17 residues long. The DNA of the CDR3 is TGTGCCAGCAGCAAAGGACTAGCGGGATACGAGGAGGAGACCCAGTACTTC. Protein sequence: CASSKGLAGYEEETQYF.

About this clonotype itself: At one end the junction does not follow the germline gene, possibly because of a read error. The gene calls are TRBV28 and TRBJ1-3; TRBD1 is a possible D gene (5 bases). CDR3 length: 16 residues. Germline lookup yields CDR1 MDHEN and CDR2 SYDVKM. The CDR3 DNA reads as TGTGCCGGCAGTCTCGGCGGGGGTCCGTATGGAAACACCATATATTTT. Its translation is CAGSLGGGPYGNTIYF.

The chain links TRBV9 to TRBJ2-2; 9 bases map to TRBD2. Trimming removed 3 bases from V and 5 bases from J; junction bases left unmatched: 5. The CDR3 runs to 15 residues. Per the germline V gene, CDR1 is SGDLS and CDR2 is YYNGEE. CDR3 nucleotides: TGTGCCAGCAGCGAGAGCGGGAGGCGTACCGGGGAGCTGTTTTTT. Protein sequence: CASSESGRRTGELFF.

The rearrangement joins TRBV20-1 to TRBJ1-6; D uncertain. Germline V lookup: CDR1 DFQATT, CDR2 SNEGSKA (reference sequence). With 2 bases removed from V and 4 bases from J, the gap between germline ends came to 9 bases. The CDR3 contains 14 residues. Here the CDR3 DNA reads TGCAGTGCTAGAAGCCAGGTTTATAATTCACCCCTCCACTTT. Its translation is CSARSQVYNSPLHF.

This clonotype was picked up a small number of times. The chain couples TRBV12-3 or TRBV12-4 to TRBJ2-7; D might be TRBD2 (5 bases). Trimming shortened V by 2 bases and J by 2 bases, and 13 bases separated the two germline ends. The CDR3 covers 15 residues. In nucleotides, the CDR3 is TGTGCCAGCAGTTTAACGGCGGGTGAAGCCTACGAGCAGTACTTC. Its translation is CASSLTAGEAYEQYF.

This clonotype has a handful of counts. V usage is TRBV27 and J usage is TRBJ2-1, with 7 bases matching TRBD2. This CDR3 region has 15 residues. The germline V gene has CDR1 MNHEY and CDR2 SMNVEV (reference sequence). Unmatched junction bases numbered 8, after V lost 5 bases and J lost 4 bases. The CDR3 sequence is CASSPRASGYNEQFF. In DNA form, the CDR3 reads TGTGCCAGCAGTCCCCGTGCTAGCGGATACAATGAGCAGTTCTTC.

The gene calls are TRBV10-3 and TRBJ1-5, with D maybe TRBD1 (5 bases). V lost 9 bases and J 4 bases, leaving 10 bases between the germline ends. The CDR3 is made up of 12 amino acids. Germline V gene lookup returns CDR1 ENHRY and CDR2 SYGVKD. CDR3 in amino acids: CAISTGNQPQHF. The DNA for the CDR3 is TGTGCCATTTCTACAGGTAATCAGCCCCAGCATTTT.